This T cell receptor beta chain was sequenced for a study of blood T cell repertoires in COVID-19. Method: immunoSEQ multiplex PCR; TCRdb's copy keeps in-frame clones and lacks some. The sample holds more than 110,000 clones, more than 65% seen once. Material for sequencing was peripheral blood. The sequence derives from an elderly man with acute or convalescent COVID-19.

CDR3 region: CASSFSITDTQYF. The CDR3 coding sequence is TGTGCCAGCAGCTTCTCTATCACAGATACGCAGTATTTT. The V and J genes are TRBV7-8 and TRBJ2-3; no definite D call. CDR1 is SGHVS, CDR2 FQNEAQ, per germline. This CDR3 region has 13 residues. Deletions cut 3 bases from V and 2 bases from J, with 6 bases between.